These T cell receptor beta chains were read from a single sample in a study of T cell responses to AZD1222 COVID-19 vaccine. Clones were read by immunoSEQ multiplex PCR, and TCRdb kept only the in-frame ones, dropping some. The top ten clones hold roughly 42% of a sample with 85,000 to 110,000 clones, about nine tenths of them seen once. The sample consisted of peripheral blood, taken on day 0 of AZD1222 vaccination. The receptors derive from an adult in good health. Each CDR3 is given with its conserved first and last residue. A D gene is named only where the DNA matches it firmly. Only part of the rows carry a size: once, few, many, or a class if the clone is expanded.

TRBD1	-	TRBJ2-4	TRBV18	TGTGCCAGCTCGTCGACAGGGGGCAAAAACATTCAGTACTTC	CASSSTGGKNIQYF
-	-	TRBJ1-2	TRBV9	TGTGCCAGCAGCGCTGGGATTTTACAGGATGGCTACACCTTC	CASSAGILQDGYTF
TRBD1	-	TRBJ2-7	TRBV5-6	TGTGCCAGCACCGTATCCGGGACAGGGGTCTACGAGCAGTACTTC	CASTVSGTGVYEQYF
-	once	TRBJ2-7	TRBV27	TGTGCCAGCAGAATCCTCGTCCGGGGGAGTTACGAGCAGTACTTC	CASRILVRGSYEQYF
TRBD2	-	TRBJ2-3	TRBV4-1	TGCGCCAGCAGCCAAGGAGGTCTAGCGGGATTAGTGGGCACAGATACGCAGTATTTT	CASSQGGLAGLVGTDTQYF
-	-	TRBJ1-1	TRBV6-5	TGTGCCAGCAGACTCTCTGACAGCCTTGAAGCTTTCTTT	CASRLSDSLEAFF
-	-	TRBJ2-7	TRBV6-5	TGTGCCAGCAGTTCCTATTACGAGCAGTACTTC	CASSSYYEQYF
TRBD1	once	TRBJ1-2	TRBV5-1	TGCGCCAGCACCCTTGTACAGGGGGCGGACGGCTACACCTTC	CASTLVQGADGYTF
-	-	TRBJ2-7	TRBV5-1	TGCGCCAGCAGCTTGGACACCTCCTACGAGCAGTACTTC	CASSLDTSYEQYF
-	-	TRBJ1-2	TRBV29-1	TGCAGCGTTGAAGTCGACCAATCTAACTATGGCTACACCTTC	CSVEVDQSNYGYTF
-	-	TRBJ1-1	TRBV6-5	TGTGCCAGCAGTTCTCAGGGAACTGAAGCTTTCTTT	CASSSQGTEAFF